This TCR beta chain was recovered during a study of blood T cell repertoires in COVID-19. In the study overall: Sites in the United States, Italy and Spain provided acute and convalescent COVID-19 samples. The analysed material was cDNA or gDNA that came from T cells, B-cell-depleted T cells, or PBMCs.

Per the authors' pipeline: Amplification of reference gene primers provided the estimated nucleated cell counts. Repertoires were generated with immunoSEQ multiplex PCR, while TCRdb's copy carries only in-frame clones and drops some. That table gives V, J and clone size, and the DNA gave D and trimming. Here the sample spans around 330,000 clones, around 89% being singletons. Germline CDR1 and CDR2: SEHNR and FQNEAQ (reference sequence). The V segment lost 5 bases and the J segment 5 bases; nucleotides outside the gene matches: 4. The CDR3 totals 13 residues. The chain links TRBV7-9 to TRBJ1-2; 8 nucleotides align to TRBD1. This receptor was taken from a woman aged 45-60 years with active or convalescent COVID-19. Sequenced input: peripheral blood. The CDR3 region has the DNA TGTGCCAGCAGCGCAGGGGGCTCGTATGGCTACACCTTC. Its translation: CASSAGGSYGYTF.